One and the same sample provided the 25 T cell receptor beta chains below, sequenced in a study of blood T cell repertoires in COVID-19. The protocol was immunoSEQ multiplex PCR, while the TCRdb copy is restricted to in-frame clones and leaves out a portion. The sample shows roughly 250,000 clones, roughly nine tenths of them seen only once. The sequenced sample consisted of PBMCs or T cells enriched from blood (not recorded which). The receptors were gathered from a woman in her thirties with acute COVID-19.

This clone has a single count. Other DNA sequences within the sample encode an identical CDR3. The chain couples TRBV2 to TRBJ1-2, with 8 bases fitting TRBD1. Germline V gene data show CDR1 as SNHLY and CDR2 as FYNNEI. This CDR3 contains 15 residues. After removal of 3 bases from V and 2 bases from J, the junction contained 5 bases not matched to a gene. The CDR3 region is CASSERGQGNYGYTF. The CDR3 nucleotides read TGTGCCAGCAGTGAGCGAGGACAGGGAAACTATGGCTACACCTTC.

J is TRBJ1-6 and V is TRBV10-3; 9 bases line up with TRBD1. The CDR3 has 14 amino acids. The V gene end was trimmed by 6 bases and the J gene end by 9 bases; junction bases not matched to a gene: 6. Germline V gives CDR1 ENHRY, CDR2 SYGVKD. This CDR3 is CAIRPGQGVSPLHF. The CDR3, as DNA: TGTGCCATCAGGCCGGGACAGGGAGTTTCACCCCTCCACTTT.

As DNA, the CDR3 is TGTGCCAGCAGCTTCTCGGGGGGGCCGTTTAATGAGCAGTTCTTC. Residues: CASSFSGGPFNEQFF. The chain links TRBV7-3 to TRBJ2-1, with 8 bases fitting TRBD2. Germline V gene lookup returns CDR1 SGHTA and CDR2 FQGTGA. This CDR3 spans 15 amino acids. V dropped 3 bases and J dropped 7; count of bases not matched to a gene: 8. Full variable domain (remainder filled in from reference TRBV7-3 and TRBJ2-1): GAGVSQTPSNKVTEKGKYVELRCDPISGHTALYWYRQSLGQGPEFLIYFQGTGAADDSGLPNDRFFAVRPEGSVSTLKIQRTERGDSAVYLCASSFSGGPFNEQFFGPGTRLTVL.

The V call is TRBV7-2, the J call TRBJ2-5, with D hard to call. The germline gives CDR1 SGHTA, CDR2 FQGNSA. The CDR3 extends over 12 amino acids. Trimming cost V 5 bases and J 4 bases, with 8 bases left between them. Here the CDR3 DNA reads TGTGCCAGCAGCGACATGGGAGAGACCCAGTACTTC. It translates to CASSDMGETQYF.

The V and J genes are TRBV5-1 and TRBJ1-4, with D perhaps matching TRBD1 (6 bases). Trimming shortened V by 3 bases and J by 0 bases, and 12 bases separated the two germline ends. CDR1 and CDR2 (germline): SGHRS, YFSETQ. The CDR3 runs 16 residues. In nucleotides, the CDR3 is TGCGCCAGCAGCTACGGGACACTTGCAACTAATGAAAAACTGTTTTTT. Translated: CASSYGTLATNEKLFF.

The J gene is TRBJ2-3, the V gene TRBV7-3, with 7 bases aligning to TRBD2. The CDR3 contains 15 residues. After removal of 2 bases from V and 1 base from J, the junction contained 3 bases not matched to a gene. From germline, CDR1 is SGHTA and CDR2 FQGTGA. The CDR3 loop reads CASSLFGGGTDTQYF. The CDR3 coding sequence is TGTGCCAGCAGCTTATTTGGGGGGGGCACAGATACGCAGTATTTT.

The chain joins TRBV27 to TRBJ2-2, with a weak D call TRBD2 (6 bases). The CDR3 loop spans 15 amino acids. Germline V CDR1 and CDR2: MNHEY, SMNVEV (reference sequence). V dropped 2 bases and J dropped 1 base, with 8 bases sitting between them. The CDR3 sequence: CASSLVAVNTGELFF. In DNA, the CDR3 is TGTGCCAGCAGTTTAGTAGCGGTGAACACCGGGGAGCTGTTTTTT.

The chain links TRBV7-8 to TRBJ1-4, with D tentatively TRBD1 (5 bases). The CDR3 is 16 amino acids. CDR1 and CDR2 from the germline V gene are SGHVS and FQNEAQ. Deletions cut 4 bases from V and 8 bases from J, with 20 bases between. CDR3 sequence (DNA): TGTGCCAGCAGCTACGCCCGCGGGGGGTGGAACGAAAAACTGTTTTTT. Protein product: CASSYARGGWNEKLFF.

A word on this clone: Other DNA sequences in this specimen translate into the identical CDR3. This chain joins TRBV29-1 and TRBJ2-2; D is perhaps TRBD2 (5 bases). Germline V gives CDR1 SQVTM, CDR2 ANQGSEA. CDR3 length equals 13 residues. The V gene lost 5 bases and the J gene lost 0 bases, with 7 bases spanning the gap. The CDR3: CSVRGTNTGELFF. Written as DNA, the CDR3 is TGCAGCGTTCGGGGAACGAACACCGGGGAGCTGTTTTTT.

The V gene is TRBV2, the J gene TRBJ2-7, with 7 bases fitting TRBD1. Trimming at V came to 6 bases and at J to 3 bases, leaving 5 bases not matched to a gene. The CDR3 is made up of 13 amino acids. Per the germline V gene, CDR1 is SNHLY and CDR2 is FYNNEI. CDR3 nucleotides: TGTGCCAGCAGGACAGGGTTGGGCTACGAGCAGTACTTC. This gives the protein CASRTGLGYEQYF.

The chain uses TRBV28 and TRBJ2-1; 7 nucleotides align to TRBD2. CDR3 size: 18 residues. Germline-derived CDR1 and CDR2 are MDHEN and SYDVKM. With V trimmed by 10 bases and J by 1 base, 19 bases remained unmatched. CDR3 sequence: CATIGGGGPRVSYNEQFF. The CDR3 DNA reads as TGTGCCACCATTGGGGGGGGAGGGCCAAGGGTATCCTACAATGAGCAGTTCTTC.

V is TRBV2 and J is TRBJ2-1, with unresolved D. The CDR3 sequence is 11 residues long. The germline V gene encodes CDR1 SNHLY and CDR2 FYNNEI. V lost 4 bases to trimming and J lost 7 bases, with 5 bases between them. In nucleotides, the CDR3 is TGTGCCAGCAGTGGTTCTAATGAGCAGTTCTTC. Protein: CASSGSNEQFF.

This sequence joins TRBV24-1 and TRBJ1-5; 7 bases fit TRBD1. Trimming removed 3 bases from V and 9 bases from J; junction bases left unmatched: 10. CDR1 is KGHDR, CDR2 SFDVKD, per germline. The CDR3 loop spans 15 amino acids. The CDR3 here is CATSDPRQGSVPQHF. As DNA, the CDR3 is TGTGCCACCAGTGATCCCCGACAGGGTTCCGTGCCCCAGCATTTT.

The chain has TRBV2 and TRBJ2-1, with D perhaps TRBD2 (6 bases). The V and J ends lost 9 bases and 7 bases respectively, with 16 bases between them. Germline assignment: CDR1 SNHLY and CDR2 FYNNEI. This CDR3 region has 13 residues. This chain's CDR3 is CARTEGGWNEQFF. The CDR3 DNA follows: TGTGCCAGAACAGAGGGAGGTTGGAATGAGCAGTTCTTC.

The rearrangement joins TRBV5-1 to TRBJ2-1; the D is unclear. The CDR3 covers 17 residues. The germline V gene has CDR1 SGHRS and CDR2 YFSETQ. V shed 0 bases and J shed 2 bases, with 15 bases lying between them. CDR3 loop: CASSLEPGRYTYNEQFF. The CDR3 nucleotides are TGCGCCAGCAGCTTGGAACCAGGCCGATATACCTACAATGAGCAGTTCTTC.

The chain carries TRBV6-1 and TRBJ1-1; 8 bases are a match to TRBD1. The V segment lost 2 bases and the J segment 7 bases; nucleotides outside the gene matches: 9. This CDR3 contains 15 residues. CDR1 MNHNS and CDR2 SASEGT come from the germline V gene. CDR3 sequence: CASSETRTGKVEAFF. CDR3 in DNA: TGTGCCAGCAGTGAAACCCGGACAGGGAAGGTTGAAGCTTTCTTT.

V usage is TRBV6-2 or TRBV6-3 and J usage is TRBJ2-3; D perhaps matches TRBD2 (6 bases). The germline V gene has CDR1 MNHEY and CDR2 SVGEGT. The CDR3 is made up of 15 amino acids. The V and J ends lost 2 bases and 1 base respectively, with 10 bases between them. The chain's CDR3 is CASSYPGLGTDTQYF. The CDR3 DNA reads TGTGCCAGCAGTTACCCGGGACTTGGCACAGATACGCAGTATTTT.

This clone was recorded only once. The chain joins TRBV7-2 to TRBJ1-1; D not certain. This CDR3 contains 14 residues. Per germline, CDR1 SGHTA and CDR2 FQGNSA. Trimming stripped 2 bases from V and 5 bases from J, with 12 bases between. For the CDR3, the DNA is TGTGCCAGCAGCTTACGTCTATGGGCAACTGAAGCTTTCTTT. Its translation is CASSLRLWATEAFF. Filled out from reference TRBV7-2 and TRBJ1-1, the complete variable domain reads GAGVSQSPSNKVTEKGKDVELRCDPISGHTALYWYRQSLGQGLEFLIYFQGNSAPDKSGLPSDRFSAERTGGSVSTLTIQRTQQEDSAVYLCASSLRLWATEAFFGQGTRLTVV.

CDR3 DNA: TGTGCCAGCAGCGCACAAGGCCTCGGAGCCCAAGAGACCCAGTACTTC. This sequence encodes CASSAQGLGAQETQYF. V is TRBV9 and J is TRBJ2-5; no clear D gene. With 3 bases removed from V and 1 base from J, the gap between germline ends came to 16 bases. Germline V gives CDR1 SGDLS, CDR2 YYNGEE. The CDR3 is 16 residues long.

V gene TRBV6-5 combines with J gene TRBJ1-5; a possible D gene is TRBD1 (6 bases). The CDR3 consists of 13 residues. Looked up from germline, CDR1 is MNHEY and CDR2 is SVGAGI. Trimming took off 8 bases at V and 3 bases at J, with 11 bases between the two ends. The CDR3 here is CASGDRYNQPQHF. CDR3 nucleotide sequence: TGTGCCAGCGGAGACAGGTACAATCAGCCCCAGCATTTT.

The rearrangement joins TRBV19 to TRBJ2-2, with D perhaps TRBD2 (7 bases). Per the germline V gene, CDR1 is LNHDA and CDR2 is SQIVND (reference sequence). The CDR3 consists of 14 residues. The V end lost 8 bases, the J end lost 3 bases, and 13 bases lay between the germline ends. The CDR3 sequence: CASGGAGHTGELFF. CDR3 in DNA: TGTGCCAGTGGGGGGGCAGGGCACACCGGGGAGCTGTTTTTT. The full variable domain, with the rest looked up from reference TRBV19 and TRBJ2-2, is DGGITQSPKYLFRKEGQNVTLSCEQNLNHDAMYWYRQDPGQGLRLIYYSQIVNDFQKGDIAEGYSVSREKKESFPLTVTSAQKNPTAFYLCASGGAGHTGELFFGEGSRLTVL.

The chain has TRBV15 and TRBJ1-5, with TRBD1 matching 7 bases. CDR1 is LNHNV, CDR2 YYDKDF, per germline (reference sequence). V trimming: 6 bases; J trimming: 2 bases; junction bases outside the gene matches: 7. The CDR3 has 15 amino acids. The CDR3: CATSPYRGGNQPQHF. The CDR3, as DNA: TGTGCCACCAGTCCCTACAGGGGCGGCAATCAGCCCCAGCATTTT.

In this sample, this clone turned up once. DNA for the CDR3: TGTGCCACCAGCAGAGATCCCCCCGGGACTTCCTTCTTTGAGCAGTACTTC. This gives the protein CATSRDPPGTSFFEQYF. The chain joins TRBV15 to TRBJ2-7; D may be TRBD2 (6 bases). Trimming removed 0 bases from V and 7 bases from J, with 22 bases in between. Germline V gene data show CDR1 as LNHNV and CDR2 as YYDKDF (reference sequence). The CDR3 extends over 17 amino acids.

This clone appeared a few times. The chain employs TRBV10-3 and TRBJ1-6, with D possibly being TRBD1 (5 bases). From germline, CDR1 is ENHRY and CDR2 SYGVKD. The CDR3 runs to 17 residues. The V end was cut by 4 bases, the J end by 5 bases, with 18 bases between. CDR3 DNA sequence: TGTGCCATCAGTGGGGGCGGTGCGGGGCGGAATAATTCACCCCTCCACTTT. This translates into CAISGGGAGRNNSPLHF.

The chain uses TRBV10-3 and TRBJ1-2, with 7 bases identical to TRBD1. The V and J ends lost 0 bases and 1 base, in that order; junction bases with no gene match: 5. Germline CDR1 ENHRY, CDR2 SYGVKD. The CDR3 contains 16 residues. CDR3 loop: CAISESTGTFNYGYTF. The CDR3 DNA reads TGTGCCATCAGTGAGTCGACAGGGACGTTTAACTATGGCTACACCTTC.